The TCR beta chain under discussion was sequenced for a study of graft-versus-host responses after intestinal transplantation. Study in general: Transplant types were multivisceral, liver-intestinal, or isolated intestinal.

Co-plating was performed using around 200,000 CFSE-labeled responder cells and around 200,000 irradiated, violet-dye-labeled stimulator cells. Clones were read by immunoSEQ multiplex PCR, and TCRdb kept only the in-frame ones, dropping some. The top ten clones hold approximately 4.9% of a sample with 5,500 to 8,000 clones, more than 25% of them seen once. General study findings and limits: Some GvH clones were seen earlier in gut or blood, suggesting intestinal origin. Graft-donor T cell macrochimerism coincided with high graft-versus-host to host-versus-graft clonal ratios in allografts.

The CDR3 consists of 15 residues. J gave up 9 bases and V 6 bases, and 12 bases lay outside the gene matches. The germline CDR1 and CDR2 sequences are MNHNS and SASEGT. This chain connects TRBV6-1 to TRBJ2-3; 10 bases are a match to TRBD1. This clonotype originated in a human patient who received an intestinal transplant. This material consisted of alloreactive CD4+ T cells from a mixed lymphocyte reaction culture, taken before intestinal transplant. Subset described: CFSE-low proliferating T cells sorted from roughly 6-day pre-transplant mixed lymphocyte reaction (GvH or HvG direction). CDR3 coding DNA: TGTGCCAGCAGAAACCGGGACAGGGGAGACCCCACGCAGTATTTT. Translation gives CASRNRDRGDPTQYF.